Listed below are T cell receptor beta chains from one sample, sequenced in a study of blood T cell repertoires in COVID-19. Sequencing used immunoSEQ multiplex PCR; TCRdb keeps in-frame clones, though not all of them. The sample lists about 54,000 clones, 90% seen once, with more than 6.5% in the top ten. Sequences were obtained from peripheral blood. These receptors all stem from a woman aged 35 to 49 with active COVID-19. Both conserved end residues are part of each CDR3. A D gene is named only where the DNA matches it firmly. Clone sizes are given selectively: once, few, many, or a class where the clone is expanded.

DNA: TGTGCCATCGAACGGGGGGGTCTTTACAATGAGCAGTTCTTC
CDR3: CAIERGGLYNEQFF
size: NA
D: TRBD2
V: TRBV28
J: TRBJ2-1

DNA: TGTGCCAGCAGTTTAGCGCAGGGGTACACCTTC
CDR3: CASSLAQGYTF
size: few
D: NA
V: TRBV12-3/TRBV12-4
J: TRBJ1-2

DNA: TGTGCCAGCAGCTTGGCAGAGGGAGAGACCCAGTACTTC
CDR3: CASSLAEGETQYF
size: few
D: NA
V: TRBV5-8
J: TRBJ2-5

DNA: TGTGCCAGCAGCCAGGGGACTAGCGGGGGGGCCTACGAGCAGTACTTC
CDR3: CASSQGTSGGAYEQYF
size: once
D: TRBD2
V: TRBV4-2
J: TRBJ2-7

DNA: TGTGCCAGCTCAGCGGACAGGTCGAACACTGAAGCTTTCTTT
CDR3: CASSADRSNTEAFF
size: few
D: TRBD1
V: TRBV18
J: TRBJ1-1

DNA: TGTGCCAGCAGCTCCGGACAGAATAGCAATCAGCCCCAGCATTTT
CDR3: CASSSGQNSNQPQHF
size: NA
D: NA
V: TRBV5-8
J: TRBJ1-5

DNA: TGTGCCAGCAGCCCTGGACAGGGAGTGTATGGAAACACCATATATTTT
CDR3: CASSPGQGVYGNTIYF
size: NA
D: TRBD1
V: TRBV7-8
J: TRBJ1-3

DNA: TGTGCCAGCAATCGGGGCGGGGGCAAAGATACGCAGTATTTT
CDR3: CASNRGGGKDTQYF
size: NA
D: NA
V: TRBV9
J: TRBJ2-3

DNA: TGCGCCAGCAGCTTGAGGCTAGCGGGGGCCAGATCCTACAATGAGCAGTTCTTC
CDR3: CASSLRLAGARSYNEQFF
size: NA
D: TRBD2
V: TRBV5-1
J: TRBJ2-1

DNA: TGCAGCGTTTGGGGACAGGGAGGACGAGAGACCCAGTACTTC
CDR3: CSVWGQGGRETQYF
size: NA
D: TRBD1
V: TRBV29-1
J: TRBJ2-5

DNA: TGTGCCAGCAGCTCCCTAAGAAAGTCGTATGGCTACACCTTC
CDR3: CASSSLRKSYGYTF
size: NA
D: NA
V: TRBV11-2
J: TRBJ1-2

DNA: TGTGCCAGCAGCCTGCAGATTTCCACTGAAGCTTTCTTT
CDR3: CASSLQISTEAFF
size: NA
D: NA
V: TRBV5-6
J: TRBJ1-1

DNA: TGTGCCAGTAGTGTGACAGTTACGAACACCGGGGAGCTGTTTTTT
CDR3: CASSVTVTNTGELFF
size: NA
D: NA
V: TRBV19
J: TRBJ2-2

DNA: TGTGCCAGCAGAAGACAGACCACCCCCAACTATGGCTACACCTTC
CDR3: CASRRQTTPNYGYTF
size: few
D: NA
V: TRBV2
J: TRBJ1-2

DNA: TGTGCCATCAGTGAGACATACAGGGTGGGTGAGCAGTTCTTC
CDR3: CAISETYRVGEQFF
size: NA
D: NA
V: TRBV10-3
J: TRBJ2-1